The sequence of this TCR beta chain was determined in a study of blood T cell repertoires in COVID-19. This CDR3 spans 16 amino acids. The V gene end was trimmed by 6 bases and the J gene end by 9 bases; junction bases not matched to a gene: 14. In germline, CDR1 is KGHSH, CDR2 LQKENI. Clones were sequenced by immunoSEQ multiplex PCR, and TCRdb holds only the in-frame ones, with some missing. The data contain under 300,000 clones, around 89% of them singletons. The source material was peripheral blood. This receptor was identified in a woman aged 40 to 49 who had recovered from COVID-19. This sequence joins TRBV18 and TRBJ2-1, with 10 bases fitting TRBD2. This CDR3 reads CASSGRAGGLGREQFF. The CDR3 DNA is TGTGCCAGCTCCGGGAGAGCGGGAGGGCTCGGGCGTGAGCAGTTCTTC. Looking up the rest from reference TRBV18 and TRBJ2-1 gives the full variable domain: NAGVMQNPRHLVRRRGQEARLRCSPMKGHSHVYWYRQLPEEGLKFMVYLQKENIIDESGMPKERFSAEFPKEGPSILRIQQVVRGDSAAYFCASSGRAGGLGREQFFGPGTRLTVL.